This T cell receptor beta chain was captured by sequencing in a study of T cell responses to AZD1222 COVID-19 vaccine. General observations from the study: Samples come after the peak T cell response, not at day 14. Spike-specific TCR repertoires showed rising breadth and depth after two AZD1222 doses. Unmutated variant regions are reportedly targeted by nearly half of spike-specific TCRs. Spike was spanned by vaccine-associated CD4 TCRs, which were dominant at 160-218 and 743-854.

Concerning this clone itself: Its antigen is currently unknown.

Germline V gives CDR1 SGHDT, CDR2 YYEEEE. The CDR3 has 12 amino acids. V was pared by 4 bases and J by 10 bases, with 4 bases of the junction left unmatched. Assay: immunoSEQ multiplex PCR; the TCRdb copy retains only in-frame clones and omits some. The data hold roughly 130,000 clones, with around 94% observed a single time. V and J are TRBV5-6 and TRBJ2-1; 8 positions match TRBD1. The material was peripheral blood, obtained on day 0 of AZD1222 vaccination. This TCR was sampled from an adult in good health. CDR3 coding DNA: TGTGCCAGCAGCCGGGGGACAGGCGAGCAGTTCTTC. Protein product: CASSRGTGEQFF.